Listed here are 6 T cell receptor beta chains from one sample, sequenced in a study of shared T cell receptors in the human thymus. Method: immunoSEQ multiplex PCR; TCRdb's copy keeps in-frame clones and lacks some. The sample contains roughly 560,000 clones, 70% to 80% of which appear only once. These data were likewise used in another study, on human thymus T cells.

Sequencing used thymocytes. The source is a boy under three years old with a congenital heart defect.

The chain couples TRBV6-1 to TRBJ2-5; 9 nucleotides match TRBD1. The CDR3 covers 20 residues. With V trimmed by 0 bases and J by 4 bases, 18 bases remained unmatched. Germline-derived CDR1 and CDR2 are MNHNS and SASEGT. The CDR3 DNA reads TGTGCCAGCAGTGAAGCGAGGACAGGGGAGGGGACTCCCCAAGGAGAGACCCAGTACTTC. Translated, it gives CASSEARTGEGTPQGETQYF.

Only one count was recorded for this clone. The chain recombines TRBV7-2 with TRBJ2-1, with TRBD2 matching 10 bases. The junction had 9 bases not matched to a gene; V was cut back by 6 bases and J by 1 base. Germline V gene sequence: CDR1 SGHTA, CDR2 FQGNSA. The CDR3 has 17 amino acids. CDR3 region: CASRPRIAGGSYNEQFF. The CDR3 nucleotides are TGTGCCAGCAGACCCCGGATAGCGGGAGGATCCTACAATGAGCAGTTCTTC.

V is TRBV15 and J is TRBJ1-2; D is perhaps TRBD1 (5 bases). Germline assignment: CDR1 LNHNV and CDR2 YYDKDF (reference sequence). The CDR3 totals 14 residues. The V gene lost 0 bases and the J gene lost 7 bases, with 12 bases spanning the gap. This CDR3 is CATSRERPGGGYTF. The CDR3 nucleotides read TGTGCCACCAGCAGAGAGCGGCCGGGGGGTGGCTACACCTTC.

This chain uses TRBV27 with TRBJ1-1; the D is unclear. Germline CDR1 is MNHEY and CDR2 is SMNVEV (reference sequence). The CDR3 is made up of 12 amino acids. V was cut by 7 bases and J by 0 bases, with 6 bases left in between. The chain's CDR3 is CASTEMNTEAFF. Here the CDR3 DNA reads TGTGCCAGCACAGAAATGAACACTGAAGCTTTCTTT.

The chain has TRBV7-2 and TRBJ1-3, with TRBD1 matching over 9 bases. Unmatched junction bases numbered 6, after V lost 1 base and J lost 8 bases. CDR1 is SGHTA and CDR2 is FQGNSA in the germline V gene. The CDR3 extends over 15 amino acids. The CDR3 DNA follows: TGTGCCAGCAGCTTAGATGGGACAGGGCTGGACACCATATATTTT. It codes for CASSLDGTGLDTIYF.

This chain connects TRBV27 to TRBJ1-5; possible D gene TRBD1, 5 bases. Germline loops: CDR1 MNHEY, CDR2 SMNVEV (reference sequence). CDR3 length: 19 amino acids. Trimming stripped 5 bases from V and 0 bases from J, with 23 bases between. The CDR3 sequence is CASSPLQGSNDYSNQPQHF. DNA for the CDR3: TGTGCCAGCAGTCCCCTCCAGGGTAGTAACGATTATAGCAATCAGCCCCAGCATTTT.